This entry lists 10 T cell receptor beta chains sequenced from one sample in a study of post-analysis software for immune sequencing data. Study results and caveats: Elevated frequency relative to controls characterized four or five TRBV segments in patients, TRBV5-6, TRBV5-1 and TRBV20-1 among them.

TCR beta libraries were prepared from cDNA with unique molecular identifiers. TCRdb re-called the PCR reads with MiXCR, one entry per CDR3 protein. Here the sample spans hundreds of thousands of distinct CDR3 sequences, around 47% being singletons. No antigen has been assigned to these receptors. Material: blood. Receptor source: a girl between 5 and 17 years old with multiple sclerosis.

This clonotype occurred a few times. The V gene is TRBV7-2, the J gene TRBJ2-7; 10 bases line up with TRBD2. There are 14 residues in the CDR3. Germline loops: CDR1 SGHTA, CDR2 FQGNSA. V lost 2 bases and J lost 4; bases outside the gene matches: 2. The CDR3 here is CASSLLAGEYEQYF. CDR3 nucleotide sequence: TGTGCCAGCAGCTTACTAGCGGGAGAGTACGAGCAGTACTTC.

This chain links TRBV11-3 with TRBJ2-3, with a weak D call TRBD2 (6 bases). CDR1 and CDR2 (germline): SGHNT, YENEEA. Trimming took 5 bases from V and 3 from J, leaving 12 bases between them. CDR3 size: 14 residues. The CDR3 protein is CASSDPGETDTQYF. The CDR3 nucleotides are TGTGCCAGCAGCGACCCGGGAGAGACAGATACGCAGTATTTT.

This CDR3 is CASSPFQGSNTEAFF. The CDR3 region has the DNA TGTGCCAGCAGTCCCTTTCAGGGGTCTAACACTGAAGCTTTCTTT. This chain uses TRBV6-4 with TRBJ1-1, with D possibly being TRBD1 (6 bases). CDR1 is MRHNA, CDR2 SNTAGT, per germline. The CDR3 covers 15 residues. Trimming left V 5 bases short and J 2 bases short, with 15 bases between.

V and J are TRBV20-1 and TRBJ1-1; D is perhaps TRBD1 (5 bases). The CDR3 is made up of 14 amino acids. The germline V and J ends were trimmed by 5 bases and 4 bases, with 17 bases remaining between them. The germline V gene has CDR1 DFQATT and CDR2 SNEGSKA (reference sequence). The CDR3 DNA is TGCAGTGCTCGCGCAGGGACCCTCGGCACTGAAGCTTTCTTT. As protein: CSARAGTLGTEAFF.

The rearrangement joins TRBV29-1 to TRBJ1-1; D remains unclear. The germline V and J ends were trimmed by 5 bases and 3 bases, with 10 bases remaining between them. CDR3 length equals 12 residues. Germline CDR1 is SQVTM and CDR2 is ANQGSEA. The CDR3 DNA reads as TGCAGCGTTAGGCAGACACACACTGAAGCTTTCTTT. Protein product: CSVRQTHTEAFF.

V usage is TRBV7-2 and J usage is TRBJ2-4, with D uncertain. V lost 5 bases to trimming and J lost 11 bases, with 13 bases between them. The CDR3 contains 12 residues. The germline CDR1 and CDR2 sequences are SGHTA and FQGNSA. As DNA, the CDR3 is TGTGCCAGCAGCACATACTTGGGTCTTCAGTACTTC. This encodes CASSTYLGLQYF.

A few counts support this clonotype. V usage is TRBV6-5 and J usage is TRBJ2-4; TRBD2 matches 7 bases. From germline, CDR1 is MNHEY and CDR2 SVGAGI. The CDR3 spans 16 residues. V lost 0 bases, J lost 8 bases, and 10 bases stayed unmatched. CDR3 sequence (DNA): TGTGCCAGCAGTTACTCGATTCCTAGCGGTCGGGACATTCAGTACTTC. Translation: CASSYSIPSGRDIQYF.

The J gene is TRBJ1-6, the V gene TRBV20-1, with D possibly matching TRBD1 (5 bases). Germline V CDR1 and CDR2: DFQATT, SNEGSKA (reference sequence). V lost 0 bases, J lost 8 bases, and 11 bases lay in between. The CDR3 runs to 14 residues. As DNA, the CDR3 is TGCAGTGCTAGAGATCTGGAGGGGCATTCACCCCTCCACTTT. This gives the protein CSARDLEGHSPLHF.

This chain links TRBV5-5 with TRBJ2-3; TRBD1 aligns across 7 bases. The length of the CDR3 is 13 residues. V dropped 4 bases and J dropped 5; count of bases not matched to a gene: 4. The germline CDR1 and CDR2 sequences are SGHKS and YYEKEE (reference sequence). CDR3: CASSKAGGDTQYF. For the CDR3, the DNA is TGTGCCAGCAGCAAGGCAGGGGGAGATACGCAGTATTTT.

This chain uses TRBV2 with TRBJ2-4; 9 bases are a match to TRBD2. The J call may be mistaken, given a closer DNA end match to TRBJ2-7. Germline V gives CDR1 SNHLY, CDR2 FYNNEI. This CDR3 has 15 amino acids. In DNA form, the CDR3 reads TGTGCCAGCAGTCTCGAGGGCGGGAGGGCCGACGAGCAGTACTTC. Amino acid sequence: CASSLEGGRADEQYF.